One and the same sample provided the 29 T cell receptor beta chains below, sequenced in a study of OX40 agonist ivuxolimab in advanced cancers. Receptors were amplified or captured by the immunoSEQ multiplex PCR assay. The table was pulled from immuneACCESS by TCRdb, which kept in-frame rearrangements only. Such tables lose some clones; where checked, under half of the loss comes from unresolved V genes, and the rest has no known cause. A total of roughly 80,000 clones appear in this sample, approximately 89% of them only once. The top ten clonotypes cover 2% to 2.5% of the sample. The sequencing here drew on CD4+ or CD8+ T cells sorted from blood, taken in a trial of the OX40 agonist ivuxolimab. Receptor source: an adult with an advanced solid tumor such as melanoma, head and neck, liver or kidney cancer.

The chain joins TRBV7-3 to TRBJ1-3; 8 bases are shared with TRBD1. CDR3 length equals 13 residues. The trim removed 3 bases at V and 8 bases at J, leaving 3 bases unmatched. The germline V gene encodes CDR1 SGHTA and CDR2 FQGTGA. The CDR3 protein is CASSFDRGDTIYF. The CDR3 DNA reads as TGTGCCAGCAGCTTCGACAGGGGTGACACCATATATTTT. The entire variable domain, with the rest obtained from reference TRBV7-3 and TRBJ1-3, is as follows: GAGVSQTPSNKVTEKGKYVELRCDPISGHTALYWYRQSLGQGPEFLIYFQGTGAADDSGLPNDRFFAVRPEGSVSTLKIQRTERGDSAVYLCASSFDRGDTIYFGEGSWLTVV.

The chain joins TRBV25-1 to TRBJ1-3; D gene ambiguous. V was trimmed by 5 bases and J by 6 bases, leaving 8 bases between them. Germline V gene lookup returns CDR1 MGHDK and CDR2 SYGVNS. This CDR3 has 12 residues. CDR3 sequence reads: CASSRGSNTIYF. The CDR3 DNA reads TGTGCCAGCAGTAGAGGATCAAACACCATATATTTT.

This chain links TRBV27 with TRBJ2-7, with 12 bases lining up with TRBD1. The ends lost 3 bases at V and 6 bases at J; junction bases unmatched: 9. Per germline, CDR1 MNHEY and CDR2 SMNVEV (reference sequence). The CDR3 consists of 16 residues. The CDR3 spells CASSFAGQGANSEQYF. The DNA for the CDR3 is TGTGCCAGCAGTTTCGCGGGACAGGGGGCCAATTCCGAGCAGTACTTC.

The J gene is TRBJ1-5, the V gene TRBV11-2; D is undetermined. Looked up from germline, CDR1 is SGHAT and CDR2 is FQNNGV. The CDR3 length is 11 residues. CDR3 sequence reads: CVGHGNQPQHF. The CDR3 bases are TGTGTAGGTCATGGCAATCAGCCCCAGCATTTT.

In its sample, this clone was seen a few times. The chain carries TRBV10-3 and TRBJ1-5; the match to TRBD1 covers 9 bases. Germline lookup yields CDR1 ENHRY and CDR2 SYGVKD. The CDR3 covers 15 residues. Trimming removed 5 bases from V and 3 bases from J; junction bases left unmatched: 5. The CDR3 loop is CAISTGTGNNQPQHF. CDR3 in DNA: TGTGCCATCAGTACCGGGACAGGGAACAATCAGCCCCAGCATTTT.

This clone appeared a single time. The V call is TRBV6-6, the J call TRBJ2-5, with TRBD1 matching 8 bases. The CDR3 is 14 amino acids. After removal of 2 bases from V and 5 bases from J, the junction contained 4 bases not matched to a gene. In germline, CDR1 is MNHNY, CDR2 SVGAGI (reference sequence). The CDR3 nucleotides are TGTGCCAGCAGTTACGTGACAGGGGATGAGACCCAGTACTTC. This sequence encodes CASSYVTGDETQYF.

CDR3 nucleotides: TGTGCCTGGAGTGGACACAATCAGCCCCAGCATTTT. Translation gives CAWSGHNQPQHF. The genes are TRBV30 and TRBJ1-5, with D hard to call. The V gene's germline CDR1 is GTSNPN and CDR2 SVGIG (reference sequence). The length of the CDR3 is 12 residues. V was pared by 1 base and J by 3 bases, with 4 bases between.

V usage is TRBV5-4 and J usage is TRBJ2-2, with D hard to call. V gave up 1 base and J gave up 3 bases, with 10 bases separating them. This CDR3 region has 15 residues. Germline loops: CDR1 SGHNT, CDR2 YYREEE (reference sequence). DNA for the CDR3: TGTGCCAGCAGCTTGAGACGTGGGTACACCGGGGAGCTGTTTTTT. It translates to CASSLRRGYTGELFF. The full variable domain, with the rest looked up from reference TRBV5-4 and TRBJ2-2, is ETGVTQSPTHLIKTRGQQVTLRCSSQSGHNTVSWYQQALGQGPQFIFQYYREEENGRGNFPPRFSGLQFPNYSSELNVNALELDDSALYLCASSLRRGYTGELFFGEGSRLTVL.

V gene TRBV30 combines with J gene TRBJ1-3; D unclear. CDR3 length: 15 amino acids. Trimming took 0 bases from V and 4 from J, leaving 13 bases between them. Germline CDR1 is GTSNPN and CDR2 is SVGIG (reference sequence). The CDR3, as DNA: TGTGCCTGGAGTGTACATGGGGAGTTGGGAAACACCATATATTTT. Translating gives CAWSVHGELGNTIYF.

The V call is TRBV27, the J call TRBJ1-5; the match to TRBD1 covers 9 bases. Germline V gene data show CDR1 as MNHEY and CDR2 as SMNVEV (reference sequence). The CDR3 extends over 16 amino acids. The V and J ends lost 5 bases and 6 bases, in that order; junction bases with no gene match: 11. CDR3 nucleotide sequence: TGTGCCAGCAGTCCTACGGACAGGGGATTCGGTCAGCCCCAGCATTTT. Amino acid sequence: CASSPTDRGFGQPQHF.

The chain couples TRBV27 to TRBJ2-7, with D perhaps being TRBD1 or TRBD2 (5 bases each). The CDR3 totals 16 residues. V lost 4 bases and J lost 3, with 19 bases in between. CDR1 MNHEY and CDR2 SMNVEV come from the germline V gene (reference sequence). CDR3 nucleotide sequence: TGTGCCAGCAGTTCGGGACGGTCGAAAAAGAACTACGAGCAGTACTTC. Translating gives CASSSGRSKKNYEQYF.

This rearrangement joins TRBV28 to TRBJ2-1, with 11 positions matching TRBD2. V lost 5 bases to trimming and J lost 7 bases; unmatched junction nucleotides: 13. The germline V gene has CDR1 MDHEN and CDR2 SYDVKM. The CDR3 covers 17 residues. This chain's CDR3 is CASSPRTFSGGGNEQFF. In DNA form, the CDR3 reads TGTGCCAGCAGTCCCAGGACCTTTAGCGGGGGGGGTAATGAGCAGTTCTTC.

The chain carries TRBV29-1 and TRBJ2-7; TRBD1 or TRBD2 may be the D gene (6 bases each). The CDR3 is 17 residues long. Per the germline V gene, CDR1 is SQVTM and CDR2 is ANQGSEA. V dropped 2 bases and J dropped 3 bases, with 23 bases sitting between them. This CDR3 reads CSVERKGQWGANYEQYF. The CDR3 DNA sequence: TGCAGCGTTGAACGAAAGGGTCAGTGGGGGGCCAACTACGAGCAGTACTTC.

This CDR3 reads CASSLQGRGWYEQYF. Written as DNA, the CDR3 is TGTGCCAGCAGTTTACAGGGGCGCGGGTGGTACGAGCAGTACTTC. This chain connects TRBV28 to TRBJ2-5; weak D call: TRBD1 (6 bases). The J call may be incorrect, as the DNA end agrees better with TRBJ2-7. The V gene's germline CDR1 is MDHEN and CDR2 SYDVKM. The CDR3 has 15 residues.

The CDR3 spells CASSVDLGGNIQYF. The CDR3 DNA reads as TGTGCCAGCAGCGTAGACCTGGGGGGGAACATTCAGTACTTC. The rearrangement uses TRBV9 and TRBJ2-4, with 7 bases identical to TRBD2. The CDR3 extends over 14 amino acids. Per the germline V gene, CDR1 is SGDLS and CDR2 is YYNGEE. V lost 0 bases, J lost 7 bases, and 4 bases stayed unmatched.

The chain couples TRBV27 to TRBJ2-3, with D maybe TRBD1 (5 bases). This CDR3 comprises 16 residues. CDR1 and CDR2 (germline): MNHEY, SMNVEV (reference sequence). V was shortened by 1 base and J by 4 bases, with 15 bases between the two germline ends. The CDR3: CASSLYTAWGSDTQYF. In DNA, the CDR3 is TGTGCCAGCAGTTTATATACAGCCTGGGGCTCAGATACGCAGTATTTT.

On this clone: Additional DNA sequences in this sample encode the identical CDR3. This chain connects TRBV7-3 to TRBJ2-1, with TRBD2 matching over 11 bases. V shed 1 base and J 5 bases; nucleotides not matched to a gene: 1. This CDR3 spans 15 amino acids. CDR1 is SGHTA, CDR2 FQGTGA, per germline. The CDR3 bases are TGTGCCAGCAGCTTAAGACTAGCGGGGAACAATGAGCAGTTCTTC. Protein sequence: CASSLRLAGNNEQFF.

In this sample, this clone turned up once. Here the CDR3 DNA reads TGTGCCAGCAGCTTATTCCCAAACACTGAAGCTTTCTTT. Protein product: CASSLFPNTEAFF. V and J are TRBV7-3 and TRBJ1-1, with D unresolved. Looked up from germline, CDR1 is SGHTA and CDR2 is FQGTGA. The V and J ends lost 2 bases and 2 bases respectively, with 6 bases between them. The CDR3 totals 13 residues.

This chain joins TRBV10-1 and TRBJ2-1; TRBD2 agrees at 12 bases. The germline CDR1 and CDR2 sequences are WNHNN and SYGVQD (reference sequence). This CDR3 spans 16 amino acids. Germline trimming cut 4 bases from V and 3 bases from J; bases unmatched to any gene: 4. The CDR3 nucleotides read TGCGCCAGCAGTGCTAGCGGGGGGGCAGGCTACAATGAGCAGTTCTTC. Translating it yields CASSASGGAGYNEQFF.

This rearrangement joins TRBV30 to TRBJ1-3; D unresolved. With 4 bases removed from V and 0 bases from J, the gap between germline ends came to 10 bases. The CDR3 contains 14 residues. Germline CDR1 reads GTSNPN; CDR2 reads SVGIG (reference sequence). The CDR3 sequence: CAWTLGISGNTIYF. The CDR3 bases are TGTGCCTGGACTCTAGGGATCTCTGGAAACACCATATATTTT.

This chain connects TRBV27 to TRBJ2-3; 8 bases match TRBD2. The CDR3 spans 16 residues. Germline V gives CDR1 MNHEY, CDR2 SMNVEV (reference sequence). J gave up 0 bases and V 0 bases, and 2 bases lay outside the gene matches. The CDR3 sequence: CASSLSGGGSTDTQYF. Here the CDR3 DNA reads TGTGCCAGCAGTTTATCGGGCGGGGGGAGCACAGATACGCAGTATTTT.

This chain joins TRBV6-1 and TRBJ2-2; possibly TRBD2 for D (6 bases). Trimming pared 2 bases from V and 0 bases from J, leaving 10 bases between. From germline, CDR1 is MNHNS and CDR2 SASEGT. The CDR3 length is 16 residues. CDR3 in amino acids: CASSESLAANTGELFF. In nucleotides, the CDR3 is TGTGCCAGCAGTGAATCACTAGCAGCGAACACCGGGGAGCTGTTTTTT.

The chain links TRBV28 to TRBJ1-2; 10 bases map to TRBD1. Germline trimming cut 5 bases from V and 4 bases from J; bases unmatched to any gene: 16. The CDR3 spans 18 residues. The germline gives CDR1 MDHEN, CDR2 SYDVKM. In nucleotides, the CDR3 is TGTGCCAGCAGTACCCGGGACAGGGGACTAGCTAACTCCTATGGCTACACCTTC. It translates to CASSTRDRGLANSYGYTF.

The CDR3 DNA reads as TGTGCCAGCAGGCCTAGACAGGGAAGTACTGAAGCTTTCTTT. This sequence encodes CASRPRQGSTEAFF. The chain links TRBV6-6 to TRBJ1-1; 7 nucleotides agree with TRBD1. Germline V gene lookup returns CDR1 MNHNY and CDR2 SVGAGI (reference sequence). J gave up 5 bases and V 6 bases, and 9 bases lay outside the gene matches. This CDR3 is built from 14 residues.

The V call is TRBV21-1, the J call TRBJ2-7; TRBD1 reflects the table's D call only, with no check against the DNA. TRBV21-1 is a known pseudogene. The CDR3 contains 15 residues. CDR3 loop: CASSTGQGAGYEQYF. The CDR3 region has the DNA TGTGCCAGCAGCACAGGACAGGGGGCGGGGTACGAGCAGTACTTC.

V is TRBV6-1 and J is TRBJ2-7; D remains ambiguous. The V gene's germline CDR1 is MNHNS and CDR2 SASEGT. Trimming shortened V by 7 bases and J by 4 bases, and 20 bases separated the two germline ends. The CDR3 contains 15 residues. DNA of the CDR3: TGTGCCAGCAATAAGGACCTCTCTCCATCATACGAGCAGTACTTC. It specifies CASNKDLSPSYEQYF.

The chain recombines TRBV6-1 with TRBJ1-2; TRBD1 might be the D (5 bases). CDR1 is MNHNS, CDR2 SASEGT, per germline. The germline V and J ends were trimmed by 2 bases and 5 bases, with 9 bases remaining between them. The CDR3 loop spans 13 amino acids. The CDR3 coding sequence is TGTGCCAGCAGTGAACGACAGTCTTATGGCTACACCTTC. Residues: CASSERQSYGYTF.

This chain connects TRBV28 to TRBJ1-1; perhaps TRBD1 as D (6 bases). Germline loops: CDR1 MDHEN, CDR2 SYDVKM. Between the trimmed V and J ends, which lost 5 bases and 4 bases, there was a span of 14 bases. The CDR3 is 14 residues long. The CDR3 nucleotides are TGTGCCAGCAGTACAGGGAGCTGGGGCACTGAAGCTTTCTTT. Amino acid sequence: CASSTGSWGTEAFF.

The rearrangement uses TRBV4-2 and TRBJ2-2, with 9 bases fitting TRBD2. The V gene end was trimmed by 4 bases and the J gene end by 6 bases; junction bases not matched to a gene: 3. Germline lookup yields CDR1 LGHNA and CDR2 YNFKEQ. The CDR3 covers 14 residues. Here the CDR3 reads CASSRSGGPGELFF. The DNA of the CDR3 is TGTGCCAGCAGCCGTAGCGGGGGCCCCGGGGAGCTGTTTTTT.